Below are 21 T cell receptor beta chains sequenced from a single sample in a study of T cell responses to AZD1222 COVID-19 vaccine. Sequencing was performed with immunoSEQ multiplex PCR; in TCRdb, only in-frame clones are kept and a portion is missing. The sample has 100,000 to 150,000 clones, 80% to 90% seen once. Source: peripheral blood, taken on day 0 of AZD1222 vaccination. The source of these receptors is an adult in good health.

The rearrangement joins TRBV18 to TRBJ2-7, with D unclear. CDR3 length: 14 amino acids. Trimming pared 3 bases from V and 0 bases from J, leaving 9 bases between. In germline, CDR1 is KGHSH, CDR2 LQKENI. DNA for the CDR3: TGTGCCAGCTCACCGCCGGCAGGCTCCTACGAGCAGTACTTC. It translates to CASSPPAGSYEQYF. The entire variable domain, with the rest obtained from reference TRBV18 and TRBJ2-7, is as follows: NAGVMQNPRHLVRRRGQEARLRCSPMKGHSHVYWYRQLPEEGLKFMVYLQKENIIDESGMPKERFSAEFPKEGPSILRIQQVVRGDSAAYFCASSPPAGSYEQYFGPGTRLTVT.

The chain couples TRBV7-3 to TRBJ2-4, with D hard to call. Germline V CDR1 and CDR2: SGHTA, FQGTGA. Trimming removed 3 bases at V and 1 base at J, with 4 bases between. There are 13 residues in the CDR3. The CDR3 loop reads CASSLGAKNIQYF. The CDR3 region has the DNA TGTGCCAGCAGCTTGGGGGCCAAAAACATTCAGTACTTC. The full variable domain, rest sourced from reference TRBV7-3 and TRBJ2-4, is GAGVSQTPSNKVTEKGKYVELRCDPISGHTALYWYRQSLGQGPEFLIYFQGTGAADDSGLPNDRFFAVRPEGSVSTLKIQRTERGDSAVYLCASSLGAKNIQYFGAGTRLSVL.

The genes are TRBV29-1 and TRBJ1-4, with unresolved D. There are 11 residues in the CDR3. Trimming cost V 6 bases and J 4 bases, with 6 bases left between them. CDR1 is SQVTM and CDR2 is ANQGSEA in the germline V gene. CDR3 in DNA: TGCAGCGTGGCCAATAATGAAAAACTGTTTTTT. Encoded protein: CSVANNEKLFF.

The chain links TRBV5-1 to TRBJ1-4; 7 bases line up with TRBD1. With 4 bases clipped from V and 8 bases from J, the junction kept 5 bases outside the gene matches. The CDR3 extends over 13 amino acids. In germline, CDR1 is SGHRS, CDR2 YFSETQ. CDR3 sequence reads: CASSIDRAEKLFF. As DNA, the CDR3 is TGCGCCAGCAGCATCGACAGGGCGGAAAAACTGTTTTTT.

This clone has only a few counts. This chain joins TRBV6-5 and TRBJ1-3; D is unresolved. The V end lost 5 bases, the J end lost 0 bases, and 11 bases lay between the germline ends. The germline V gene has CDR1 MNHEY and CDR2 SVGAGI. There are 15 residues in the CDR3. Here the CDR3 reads CASSPSDFSGNTIYF. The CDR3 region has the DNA TGTGCCAGCAGTCCATCGGATTTCTCTGGAAACACCATATATTTT.

The CDR3 DNA is TGTGCCAGCAGCGGGACAGGGGGCCTGGACACTGAAGCTTTCTTT. Translation: CASSGTGGLDTEAFF. The V call is TRBV5-4, the J call TRBJ1-1; TRBD1 agrees at 12 bases. The CDR3 is 15 residues long. V gave up 4 bases and J gave up 3 bases; unmatched junction bases: 4. The germline V gene encodes CDR1 SGHNT and CDR2 YYREEE (reference sequence). The complete variable domain, with remaining parts taken from reference TRBV5-4 and TRBJ1-1, reads ETGVTQSPTHLIKTRGQQVTLRCSSQSGHNTVSWYQQALGQGPQFIFQYYREEENGRGNFPPRFSGLQFPNYSSELNVNALELDDSALYLCASSGTGGLDTEAFFGQGTRLTVV.

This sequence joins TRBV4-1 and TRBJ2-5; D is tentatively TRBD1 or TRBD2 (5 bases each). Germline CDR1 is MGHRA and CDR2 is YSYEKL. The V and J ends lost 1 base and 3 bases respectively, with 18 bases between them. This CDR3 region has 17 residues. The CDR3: CASSQAPGRKMEETQYF. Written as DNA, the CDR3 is TGCGCCAGCAGCCAAGCCCCGGGACGGAAAATGGAAGAGACCCAGTACTTC.

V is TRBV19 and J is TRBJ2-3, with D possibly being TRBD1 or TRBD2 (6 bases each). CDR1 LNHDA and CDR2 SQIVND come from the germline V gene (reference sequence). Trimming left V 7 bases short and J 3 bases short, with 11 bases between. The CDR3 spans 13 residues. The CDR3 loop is CASNRGRTDTQYF. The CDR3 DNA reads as TGTGCCAGTAACCGGGGGCGTACAGATACGCAGTATTTT.

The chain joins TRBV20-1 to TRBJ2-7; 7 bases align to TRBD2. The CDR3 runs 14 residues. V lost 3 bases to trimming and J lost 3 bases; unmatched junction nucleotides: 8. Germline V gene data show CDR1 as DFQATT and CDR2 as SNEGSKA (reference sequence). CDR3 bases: TGCAGTGCTAGTCCCGGGACTACCTACTACGAGCAGTACTTC. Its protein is CSASPGTTYYEQYF.

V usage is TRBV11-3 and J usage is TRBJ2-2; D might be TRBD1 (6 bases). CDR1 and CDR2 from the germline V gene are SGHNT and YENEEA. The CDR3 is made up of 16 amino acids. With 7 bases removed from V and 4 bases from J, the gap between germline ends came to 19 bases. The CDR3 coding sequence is TGTGCCAGCACCTACTCCCCGGGACACTTCACCGGGGAGCTGTTTTTT. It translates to CASTYSPGHFTGELFF.

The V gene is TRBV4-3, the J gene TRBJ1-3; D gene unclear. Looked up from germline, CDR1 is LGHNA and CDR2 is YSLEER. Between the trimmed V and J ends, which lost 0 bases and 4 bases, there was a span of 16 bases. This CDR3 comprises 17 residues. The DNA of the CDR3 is TGCGCCAGCAGCCAAGATCTTTTTGGGCGTGCGGGAAACACCATATATTTT. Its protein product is CASSQDLFGRAGNTIYF.

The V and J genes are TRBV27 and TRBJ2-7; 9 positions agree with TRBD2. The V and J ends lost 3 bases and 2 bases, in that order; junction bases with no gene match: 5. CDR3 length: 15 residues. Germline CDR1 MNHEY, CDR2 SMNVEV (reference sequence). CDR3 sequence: CASSLGSGGPYEQYF. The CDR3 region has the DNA TGTGCCAGCAGTTTGGGAAGCGGGGGGCCCTACGAGCAGTACTTC.

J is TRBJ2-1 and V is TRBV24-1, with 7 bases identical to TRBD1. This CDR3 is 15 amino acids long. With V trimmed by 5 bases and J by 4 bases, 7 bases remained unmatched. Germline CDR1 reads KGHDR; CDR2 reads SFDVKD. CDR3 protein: CATSGGGGGYNEQFF. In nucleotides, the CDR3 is TGTGCCACCAGTGGAGGGGGCGGCGGGTACAATGAGCAGTTCTTC.

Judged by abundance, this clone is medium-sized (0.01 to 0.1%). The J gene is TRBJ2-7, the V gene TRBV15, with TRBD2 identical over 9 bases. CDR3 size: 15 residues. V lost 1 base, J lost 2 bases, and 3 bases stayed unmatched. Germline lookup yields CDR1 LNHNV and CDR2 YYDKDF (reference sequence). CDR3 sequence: CATSRVREGPYEQYF. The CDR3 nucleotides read TGTGCCACCAGCAGAGTGCGGGAGGGCCCCTACGAGCAGTACTTC.

The CDR3 nucleotides read TGTGCCAGCGGGAAGGGGTATGATCAGCCCCAGCATTTT. Encoded protein: CASGKGYDQPQHF. The chain carries TRBV6-5 and TRBJ1-5; possible D gene TRBD1, 5 bases. The CDR3 is made up of 13 amino acids. V shed 8 bases and J shed 5 bases, with 13 bases lying between them. The germline V gene has CDR1 MNHEY and CDR2 SVGAGI.

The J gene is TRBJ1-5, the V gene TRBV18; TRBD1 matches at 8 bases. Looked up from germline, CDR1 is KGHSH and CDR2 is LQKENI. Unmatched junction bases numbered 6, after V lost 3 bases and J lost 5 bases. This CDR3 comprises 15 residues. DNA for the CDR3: TGTGCCAGCTCACCTCGGACAGGGAGGGATCAGCCCCAGCATTTT. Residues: CASSPRTGRDQPQHF.

The CDR3 sequence is CAISDQDYGYTF. Written as DNA, the CDR3 is TGTGCCATCAGTGACCAGGACTATGGCTACACCTTC. The chain recombines TRBV10-3 with TRBJ1-2, with D hard to call. V lost 3 bases and J 3 bases, leaving 5 bases between the germline ends. The CDR3 consists of 12 residues. Germline CDR1 ENHRY, CDR2 SYGVKD.

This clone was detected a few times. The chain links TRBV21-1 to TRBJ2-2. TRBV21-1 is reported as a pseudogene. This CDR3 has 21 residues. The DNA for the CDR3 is TGTGCCAGCAGCAATTCCTACAGGGCGACTACCGGGAGATATTACACCGGGGAGCTGTTTTTT. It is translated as CASSNSYRATTGRYYTGELFF.

CDR3 nucleotides: TGTGCCACCTCCCCCCAGGGAGGGAATGAAAAACTGTTTTTT. Translation: CATSPQGGNEKLFF. The J gene is TRBJ1-4, the V gene TRBV6-5; a weak D match, TRBD1 (5 bases). Germline CDR1 is MNHEY and CDR2 is SVGAGI. The V and J ends lost 10 bases and 5 bases respectively, with 17 bases between them. The CDR3 runs to 14 residues.

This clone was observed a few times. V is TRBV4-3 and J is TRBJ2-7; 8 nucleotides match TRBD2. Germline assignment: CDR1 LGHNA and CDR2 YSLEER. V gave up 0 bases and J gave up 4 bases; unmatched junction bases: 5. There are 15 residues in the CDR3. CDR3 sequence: CASSQELAGSYEQYF. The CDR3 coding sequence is TGCGCCAGCAGCCAAGAGTTAGCGGGGTCATACGAGCAGTACTTC.

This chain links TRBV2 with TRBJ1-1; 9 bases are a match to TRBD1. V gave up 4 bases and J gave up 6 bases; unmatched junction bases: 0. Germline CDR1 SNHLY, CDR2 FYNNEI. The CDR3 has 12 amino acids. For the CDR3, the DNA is TGTGCCAGCAGTGGGGACAGGGCTGAAGCTTTCTTT. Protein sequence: CASSGDRAEAFF.